The present entry profiles one TCR beta chain with its context. The data were produced by immunoSEQ multiplex PCR, yet TCRdb's version contains in-frame clones alone and is incomplete. The profile shows about 130,000 clones, approximately 92% of them singletons. This entry comes from a study of control samples from healthy donors and cancer patients. Per the germline V gene, CDR1 is SGHAT and CDR2 is FQNNGV. The CDR3 spans 15 residues. V was pared by 5 bases and J by 1 base, with 12 bases between. This sequence was found in an elderly man with head and neck cancer. This chain links TRBV11-2 with TRBJ1-5; the D is unclear. The sample taken for sequencing was PBMCs. The CDR3 is CASSRDRGSNQPQHF. The DNA for the CDR3 is TGTGCCAGCAGCAGAGACCGGGGAAGCAATCAGCCCCAGCATTTT.